Described below is a single T cell receptor (beta chain) sequence and its context. What it binds is not known. Germline V gene sequence: CDR1 SNHLY, CDR2 FYNNEI. Trimming cost V 11 bases and J 1 base; bases outside gene matches: 9. The CDR3 consists of 14 residues. TCRdb's copy holds only in-frame clones and misses some; the assay was immunoSEQ multiplex PCR. The profile shows 110,000 to 150,000 clones, about 90% of them singletons. The data originate from a study of T cell responses to AZD1222 COVID-19 vaccine. Study findings and constraints: Repertoire collection took place solely once the T cell response had peaked. Mapped onto spike, vaccine-associated CD4 TCRs spanned it and were dominant at 160-218 and 743-854. Epitopes outside B.1.351 and B.1.1.7 mutated regions reportedly drew nearly half of spike TCRs.

This clonotype was obtained from an adult in good health. The J gene is TRBJ2-3, the V gene TRBV2; 7 nucleotides line up with TRBD2. The material sequenced was peripheral blood, taken on day 0 of AZD1222 vaccination. DNA of the CDR3: TGTGCCGCGGAGGGGCGGGAGCGCACAGATACGCAGTATTTT. It encodes CAAEGRERTDTQYF.